A selection of T cell receptor beta chains follows, all from one sample in a study of beta chain features in type 1 diabetes. Repertoires were generated with immunoSEQ multiplex PCR, while TCRdb's copy carries only in-frame clones and drops some. Of almost 350,000 clones in the sample, approximately 9.9% were seen once. Source material: central memory CD4+ T cells from blood. These receptor sequences come from a man aged 25 to 45 with type 1 diabetes. Both conserved end residues are part of each CDR3. The order of the fields is V gene, D gene, clone size, J gene, CDR3 DNA, CDR3 protein. The D gene is left open where the match is weak. Expanded clones are given a class, and other clones once, few, many or no size at all.

TRBV18	-	few	TRBJ1-1	TGTGCCAGCTCACTTACCCCACAGAACACTGAAGCTTTCTTT	CASSLTPQNTEAFF
TRBV11-2	-	few	TRBJ2-3	TGTGCCAGCAGCTTAGATGGGGATCGCCCCGGACATTTT	CASSLDGDRPGHF
TRBV30	-	-	TRBJ1-1	TGTGCCTGGCGTAAAGATGGGGGACGCACTGAAGCTTTCTTT	CAWRKDGGRTEAFF
TRBV10-3	-	-	TRBJ2-6	TGTGCCAGCAGTTATTTGGGGGTAGGGGCCAACGTCCTGACTTTC	CASSYLGVGANVLTF
TRBV10-2	-	-	TRBJ2-2	-	CASILGITGELFF
TRBV2	TRBD1	-	TRBJ1-6	TGTGCCAGCGAAGCGGACAGGGGAGTACCCCTCCACTTT	CASEADRGVPLHF
TRBV7-2	-	many	TRBJ1-1	TGTGCCAGCAGCTTTAAGGGGGGCGGAACTGAAGCTTTCTTT	CASSFKGGGTEAFF
TRBV7-2	-	-	TRBJ2-5	TGTGCCAGCAGCCCCCCTGGGGGTCCCAAAGGGGGAACCCAGTACTTC	CASSPPGGPKGGTQYF
TRBV10-2	-	-	TRBJ1-1	TGCGCCACCGGGCCTAGGGAAACTGAAGCTTTCTTT	CATGPRETEAFF
TRBV7-2	-	many	TRBJ2-5	TGTGCCAGCAGCTTAGATCGGGAGACCCAGTACTTC	CASSLDRETQYF
TRBV11-2	-	few	TRBJ1-3	TGTGCCAGCAGCCTAAACTACTTCTCTGGAAACACCATATATTTT	CASSLNYFSGNTIYF
TRBV2	TRBD1	-	TRBJ1-6	TGTGCCAGCAGACACGGACAGGGCGATAATTCACCCCTCCACTTT	CASRHGQGDNSPLHF
TRBV9	-	few	TRBJ2-7	TGTGCCAGCAGCGAGCAAGCATGGGCTGGCGAGCAGTACTTC	CASSEQAWAGEQYF
TRBV5-6	-	few	TRBJ2-5	TGTGCCAGCAGCTCGCTGTTCGGGAGCCAAGAGACCCAGTACTTC	CASSSLFGSQETQYF
TRBV6-6	TRBD2	-	TRBJ2-1	TGTGCCAGCATCGCCACTAGCGGGGGCCGAAATGAGCAGTTCTTC	CASIATSGGRNEQFF
TRBV6-5	-	-	TRBJ1-1	TGTGCCAGCAATCCGGGGCCTTGGAACACTGAAGCTTTCTTT	CASNPGPWNTEAFF
TRBV28	-	-	TRBJ1-2	TGTGCCACCCTCTCCGGGCCGAACTATGGCTACACCTTC	CATLSGPNYGYTF
TRBV9	TRBD2	-	TRBJ2-1	TGTGCCAGCAGCTCCCGGACTAGCGGGGGTTACAATGAGCAGTTCTTC	CASSSRTSGGYNEQFF
TRBV9	-	-	TRBJ2-7	TGTGCCAGCAGCCGGGGGCAGGGCGACGTCGAGCAGTACTTC	CASSRGQGDVEQYF
TRBV20-1	-	few	TRBJ2-5	TGCAGTGCTACAGGGACAGAGACCCAGTACTTC	CSATGTETQYF
TRBV7-9	TRBD1	-	TRBJ1-1	TGTGCCAGCAGCTTAGAATCAGGGGGAATGAACACTGAAGCTTTCTTT	CASSLESGGMNTEAFF
TRBV5-6	-	few	TRBJ1-6	TGTGCCAGCAGCTTGCCGGGACTGGTTGATTCACCCCTCCACTTT	CASSLPGLVDSPLHF
TRBV23-1	-	many	TRBJ2-3	TGCGCCAGCAGTCGAAACGGAGGCCCGTCAGATACGCAGTATTTT	CASSRNGGPSDTQYF
TRBV7-2	-	-	TRBJ2-1	TGTGCCAGCAGCGCCGGGACTCAACAGTTCTTC	CASSAGTQQFF
TRBV25-1	-	few	TRBJ2-2	TGTGCCAGCAGTGAGAAAGGGATTAACACCGGGGAGCTGTTTTTT	CASSEKGINTGELFF
TRBV25-1	TRBD1	-	TRBJ1-4	TGTGCCAGCAGCCCGGGGGAACAGGGGCTTGAAAAACTGTTTTTT	CASSPGEQGLEKLFF
TRBV2	-	-	TRBJ1-2	TGTGCCAGCAGTTCCGGGATCCAAACCTATGGCTACACCTTC	CASSSGIQTYGYTF
TRBV6-5	-	few	TRBJ2-3	TGCGCCAGCAGTGTTGGCACAGATACGCAGTATTTT	CASSVGTDTQYF
TRBV6-6	-	few	TRBJ2-7	TGTGCCAGCAGTTACTCCGCAGGGTCAGGGTACGAGCAGTACTTC	CASSYSAGSGYEQYF
TRBV27	-	few	TRBJ2-6	TGTGCCAGCAGGCCTCCTGGGGCCAACGTCCTGACTTTC	CASRPPGANVLTF
TRBV6-5	-	-	TRBJ1-3	TGTGCCAGCAGTTCGGACAGAAGCGGAAACACCATATATTTT	CASSSDRSGNTIYF
TRBV11-2	TRBD2	-	TRBJ2-7	TGTGCCAGCAGCCTAGCGGGGATCTCCTACGAGCAGTACTTC	CASSLAGISYEQYF
TRBV9	-	-	TRBJ2-5	TGTGCCAGCAGCGTCAGTCCATGGGAGGAGACCCAGTACTTC	CASSVSPWEETQYF
TRBV6-1	TRBD2	-	TRBJ2-2	TGTGCCAGCAGTGAAGCAGGGACTAGGTCCGGGGAGCTGTTTTTT	CASSEAGTRSGELFF
TRBV7-9	-	-	TRBJ2-3	TGTGCCAGCAGCTTAAGTAATAGCTTCGATACGCAGTATTTT	CASSLSNSFDTQYF
TRBV29-1	TRBD1	-	TRBJ2-3	TGCAGCGTAGAAGAGAACAGGGGGCAAGATACGCAGTATTTT	CSVEENRGQDTQYF
TRBV6-4	-	few	TRBJ2-2	TGTGCCAGCAGTCCCGTTGCTAGGGCCGGGGAGCTGTTTTTT	CASSPVARAGELFF
TRBV27	-	few	TRBJ2-5	TGTGCCAGCGGGGCCGGGAAGACCCAGTACTTC	CASGAGKTQYF
TRBV7-9	TRBD2	few	TRBJ2-3	TGTGCCAGCAGCGTGCCGACTAGCGGGGATAGCACAGATACGCAGTATTTT	CASSVPTSGDSTDTQYF
TRBV29-1	-	many	TRBJ2-5	TGCAGCGTTGCTGAGGGAGAGACCCAGTACTTC	CSVAEGETQYF
TRBV9	-	-	TRBJ1-6	TGTGCCAGCAGCGATCTGCAATTGGGTTCGCTGTCACCCCTCCACTTT	CASSDLQLGSLSPLHF
TRBV7-8	TRBD1	few	TRBJ2-7	TGTGCCAGCAGTGGGACAGAGATCAAGGACGAGCAGTACTTC	CASSGTEIKDEQYF